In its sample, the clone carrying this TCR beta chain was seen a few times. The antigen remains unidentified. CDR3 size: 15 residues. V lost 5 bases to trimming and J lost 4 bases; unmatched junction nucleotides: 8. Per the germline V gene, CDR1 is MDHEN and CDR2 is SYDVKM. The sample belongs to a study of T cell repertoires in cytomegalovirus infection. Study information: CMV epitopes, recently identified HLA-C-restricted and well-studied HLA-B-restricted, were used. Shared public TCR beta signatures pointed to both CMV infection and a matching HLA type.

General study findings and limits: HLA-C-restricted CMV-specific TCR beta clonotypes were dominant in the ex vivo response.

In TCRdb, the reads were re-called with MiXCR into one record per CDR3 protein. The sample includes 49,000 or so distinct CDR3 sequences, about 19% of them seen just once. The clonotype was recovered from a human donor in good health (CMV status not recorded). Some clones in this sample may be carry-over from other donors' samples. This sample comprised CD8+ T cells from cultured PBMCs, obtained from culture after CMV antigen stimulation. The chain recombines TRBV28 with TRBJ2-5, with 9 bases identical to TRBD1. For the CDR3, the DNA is TGTGCCAGCAGTACCAAACGGACAGGGGTAGAGACCCAGTACTTC. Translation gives CASSTKRTGVETQYF.